The 9 T cell receptor beta chains given below trace back to one sample, sequenced in a study of blood T cells in healthy people across ages (dated by TCRdb to the mid-2010s). The protocol used for the library was 5' RACE. These reads were obtained on an Illumina HiSeq 2500. A second 7 to 11 cycle PCR used a sample-barcoded 5' primer and a J-beta primer mix. TCRdb trimmed the raw reads at Q25, called clones with MiXCR and kept productive beta chains. Duplicate CDR3 protein sequences are folded into a single record with the most common DNA and genes. Here the sample has 450,000 to 650,000 distinct CDR3 sequences; less than 25% occur a single time. The top ten hold 7.5% to 9% of the sample. The data were also submitted as part of a second study, on T cells of mothers and their children.

Sequenced sample: blood. Receptors were obtained from a boy between 10 and 17 years old in good health.

The chain joins TRBV5-6 to TRBJ1-2, with 7 bases matching TRBD1. The V gene end was trimmed by 3 bases and the J gene end by 4 bases; junction bases not matched to a gene: 3. The CDR3 contains 13 residues. Germline values: CDR1 SGHDT, CDR2 YYEEEE. CDR3 loop: CASSYRGSYGYTF. The CDR3 bases are TGTGCCAGCAGCTACAGGGGCTCCTATGGCTACACCTTC.

The V and J genes are TRBV20-1 and TRBJ2-5, with D possibly TRBD1 on 5 matching bases. The CDR3 runs 13 residues. Trimming left V 6 bases short and J 14 bases short, with 25 bases between. From germline, CDR1 is DFQATT and CDR2 SNEGSKA (reference sequence). This chain's CDR3 is CSAATVKLGPRYF. The CDR3 DNA sequence: TGCAGTGCCGCCACCGTTAAGTTGGGGCCACGATACTTC.

This clonotype has only a few counts. The genes are TRBV5-1 and TRBJ1-3; 7 nucleotides agree with TRBD1. CDR1 and CDR2 from the germline V gene are SGHRS and YFSETQ. V lost 0 bases and J lost 2; bases outside the gene matches: 2. This CDR3 contains 15 residues. This CDR3 reads CASSLEGAPGNTIYF. CDR3 DNA: TGCGCCAGCAGCTTGGAGGGGGCGCCTGGAAACACCATATATTTT.

This clonotype has a count of ten or more. The chain carries TRBV5-5 and TRBJ2-5; tentatively, D is TRBD2 (5 bases). CDR3 length: 15 residues. Germline-derived CDR1 and CDR2 are SGHKS and YYEKEE (reference sequence). V lost 1 base, J lost 4 bases, and 14 bases lay in between. CDR3 sequence: CASSLSPGERETQYF. In nucleotides, the CDR3 is TGTGCCAGCAGCTTGTCTCCCGGGGAACGAGAGACCCAGTACTTC.

This sequence joins TRBV10-3 and TRBJ2-7; D is ambiguous. The CDR3 is 15 residues long. V lost 2 bases, J lost 0 bases, and 11 bases lay in between. From germline, CDR1 is ENHRY and CDR2 SYGVKD. In DNA form, the CDR3 reads TGTGCCATCAGTGAGGGTGTGGCGAGCTCCTACGAGCAGTACTTC. This gives the protein CAISEGVASSYEQYF.

This clonotype was observed at least ten times. The V and J genes are TRBV6-5 and TRBJ2-6, with D hard to call. Between the trimmed V and J ends, which lost 0 bases and 2 bases, there was a span of 11 bases. The germline CDR1 and CDR2 sequences are MNHEY and SVGAGI. This CDR3 contains 17 residues. The CDR3 coding sequence is TGTGCCAGCAGTTACTCGGACCCCTCCACTGGGGCCAACGTCCTGACTTTC. Residues: CASSYSDPSTGANVLTF.

A few counts support this clonotype. The chain carries TRBV20-1 and TRBJ2-3, with 8 bases identical to TRBD2. This CDR3 comprises 14 residues. Trimming cost V 4 bases and J 12 bases; bases outside gene matches: 15. The V gene's germline CDR1 is DFQATT and CDR2 SNEGSKA (reference sequence). The CDR3 nucleotides read TGCAGTGCTAATCCAGGCACTAGCGGAGCTCTCCAGTATTTT. It codes for CSANPGTSGALQYF.

This clonotype turned up a few times. This chain connects TRBV5-6 to TRBJ2-1; tentatively, D is TRBD1 (6 bases). The CDR3 sequence is 16 residues long. Germline loops: CDR1 SGHDT, CDR2 YYEEEE. Trimming cost V 5 bases and J 2 bases, with 17 bases left between them. The CDR3 nucleotides are TGTGCCAGCAGACCAGACAGGTGCCACACCTACAATGAGCAGTTCTTC. It encodes CASRPDRCHTYNEQFF.

The rearrangement joins TRBV7-8 to TRBJ2-3; no firm D call. CDR1 and CDR2 (germline): SGHVS, FQNEAQ. V lost 2 bases to trimming and J lost 0 bases, with 9 bases between them. The CDR3 runs to 15 residues. DNA of the CDR3: TGTGCCAGCAGCTTAAGAGGATCTAGCACAGATACGCAGTATTTT. Protein product: CASSLRGSSTDTQYF.